This T cell receptor beta chain came from a study of shared clonotypes between healthy human individuals. Study-level results: Larger estimated richness was generally seen in naive subsets than in memory subsets. Only blood samples were collected, and tissue repertoires likely differ. An anticipated effect of sequencing depth on clonotype sharing among donors was recognized.

Clones were sequenced by immunoSEQ multiplex PCR, and TCRdb holds only the in-frame ones, with some missing. The repertoire holds approximately 2,000,000 clones, 93% seen once, with approximately 1.7% in the top ten. CDR3 length equals 13 residues. The V segment lost 8 bases and the J segment 5 bases; nucleotides outside the gene matches: 5. Germline lookup yields CDR1 WSHSY and CDR2 SAAADI. Positively selected for CCR7, the CD45RO-negative cells used as naive CD8 cells excluded terminally differentiated effector memory CD45RA+ cells. Comments on this clone: Its antigen is unknown.

V is TRBV10-2 and J is TRBJ2-2, with TRBD2 matching over 7 bases. The sequence derives from a man in his late teens or twenties in good health. Some clones in this sample may be carry-over from other donors' samples. The sequenced sample consisted of naive CD8+ T cells from PBMCs. The CDR3 DNA reads TGCGCCAGCTCAGCGGGAAGGACCGGGGAGCTGTTTTTT. As protein: CASSAGRTGELFF.